This TCR beta chain was sequenced for a study of T cell changes during pregnancy in multiple sclerosis. V was pared by 4 bases and J by 15 bases, with 19 bases of the junction left unmatched. The CDR3 has 16 residues. Germline-derived CDR1 and CDR2 are SGHDT and YYEEEE. Here immunoSEQ multiplex PCR was the method, and the copy in TCRdb shows in-frame clones only, minus some. The sample yields about 120,000 clones, approximately 94% seen once. Here the sequenced sample was peripheral blood, taken before pregnancy. The chain joins TRBV5-6 to TRBJ2-1; 10 nucleotides align to TRBD1. The TCR originated in a female donor with multiple sclerosis, enrolled in a pregnancy study. CDR3 coding DNA: TGTGCCAGCAGCGCCCCCCGGGACAGGGGCGCCCGTAACGTGTTCTTC. This encodes CASSAPRDRGARNVFF.